This entry lists 14 T cell receptor beta chains sequenced from one sample in a study of blood T cell repertoires in COVID-19. Measured with immunoSEQ multiplex PCR; TCRdb has only the in-frame clones, and not every one. The data show about 40,000 clones, with about 87% seen just once and 7.5% to 10% held by the top ten. Material for sequencing was peripheral blood. The origin of the receptors is a woman between 65 and 79 years old with acute or convalescent COVID-19.

The gene calls are TRBV25-1 and TRBJ1-4; D gene uncertain. V was cut by 2 bases and J by 5 bases, with 9 bases left in between. The CDR3 is 14 residues long. Germline lookup yields CDR1 MGHDK and CDR2 SYGVNS. CDR3: CASSEIGGNEKLFF. The DNA of the CDR3 is TGTGCCAGCAGTGAAATAGGCGGAAATGAAAAACTGTTTTTT.

V and J are TRBV5-5 and TRBJ1-5, with no clear D. The CDR3 is made up of 15 amino acids. The V end was cut by 2 bases, the J end by 4 bases, with 13 bases between. The germline V gene has CDR1 SGHKS and CDR2 YYEKEE (reference sequence). In nucleotides, the CDR3 is TGTGCCAGCAGCTTTGGGTCCGCGGGGAATCAGCCCCAGCATTTT. It yields the protein CASSFGSAGNQPQHF.

The V call is TRBV5-1, the J call TRBJ2-5; tentatively, D is TRBD2 (6 bases). Trimming stripped 4 bases from V and 4 bases from J, with 14 bases between. The CDR3 contains 14 residues. Germline CDR1 is SGHRS and CDR2 is YFSETQ. In DNA form, the CDR3 reads TGCGCCAGCAGCCAGGAGGGGCAGACAGAGACCCAGTACTTC. Encoded protein: CASSQEGQTETQYF. Full variable domain (rest looked up from reference TRBV5-1 and TRBJ2-5): KAGVTQTPRYLIKTRGQQVTLSCSPISGHRSVSWYQQTPGQGLQFLFEYFSETQRNKGNFPGRFSGRQFSNSRSEMNVSTLELGDSALYLCASSQEGQTETQYFGPGTRLLVL.

The chain combines TRBV7-9 with TRBJ1-1, with a tentative D call TRBD1 (6 bases). The CDR3 loop spans 15 amino acids. In germline, CDR1 is SEHNR, CDR2 FQNEAQ (reference sequence). The V gene lost 5 bases and the J gene lost 0 bases, with 13 bases spanning the gap. CDR3: CASSRGGQMNTEAFF. The CDR3 DNA sequence: TGTGCCAGCAGCCGGGGGGGACAAATGAACACTGAAGCTTTCTTT.

The chain uses TRBV7-9 and TRBJ1-4; TRBD1 matches 7 bases. V was clipped by 5 bases and J by 7 bases; unmatched bases: 13. The length of the CDR3 is 16 residues. CDR1 is SEHNR and CDR2 is FQNEAQ in the germline V gene (reference sequence). The CDR3, as DNA: TGTGCCAGCAGCCGTGGGACAGTGGTCGGGGGTGAAAAACTGTTTTTT. As protein: CASSRGTVVGGEKLFF.

The V gene is TRBV12-3 or TRBV12-4, the J gene TRBJ1-2; D possibly corresponds to TRBD1 (6 bases). The V end lost 6 bases, the J end lost 5 bases, and 13 bases lay between the germline ends. This CDR3 has 13 residues. As DNA, the CDR3 is TGTGCCAGCAGCGGACAGTGGATATATGGCTACACCTTC. Its translation: CASSGQWIYGYTF.

V usage is TRBV27 and J usage is TRBJ2-2, with TRBD1 matching 7 bases. The CDR3 spans 17 residues. Germline trimming cut 4 bases from V and 0 bases from J; bases unmatched to any gene: 8. CDR1 and CDR2 (germline): MNHEY, SMNVEV (reference sequence). This CDR3 is CASSSSQGIANTGELFF. CDR3 nucleotide sequence: TGTGCCAGCAGTTCATCACAGGGGATCGCGAACACCGGGGAGCTGTTTTTT.

This CDR3 is CASRGFGSSNYGYTF. CDR3 nucleotides: TGTGCCAGCAGGGGTTTTGGGAGTTCCAACTATGGCTACACCTTC. The rearrangement uses TRBV27 and TRBJ1-2; D gene unclear. Germline CDR1 and CDR2: MNHEY and SMNVEV (reference sequence). V lost 6 bases and J lost 2, with 16 bases in between. This CDR3 has 15 amino acids.

This rearrangement joins TRBV11-2 to TRBJ1-1; D may be TRBD1 (5 bases). Deletions cut 5 bases from V and 2 bases from J, with 18 bases between. There are 16 residues in the CDR3. Germline values: CDR1 SGHAT, CDR2 FQNNGV. CDR3 region: CASSPSGRTTNTEAFF. The CDR3 DNA sequence: TGTGCCAGCAGCCCATCGGGACGGACTACAAACACTGAAGCTTTCTTT.

The chain carries TRBV6-2 or TRBV6-3 and TRBJ2-5, with 7 bases aligning to TRBD1. CDR3 length: 16 amino acids. Germline V gene sequence: CDR1 MNHEY, CDR2 SVGEGT. V was pared by 5 bases and J by 1 base, with 10 bases of the junction left unmatched. This CDR3 reads CASSRRDRKFQETQYF. The DNA of the CDR3 is TGTGCCAGCAGTCGCCGGGACAGAAAATTCCAAGAGACCCAGTACTTC.

The rearrangement joins TRBV12-3 or TRBV12-4 to TRBJ1-2; the D gene is possibly TRBD1 (5 bases). CDR3 size: 12 residues. V dropped 6 bases and J dropped 4 bases, with 9 bases sitting between them. Written as DNA, the CDR3 is TGTGCCAGCAGGGTGGGGCCCTATGGCTACACCTTC. As protein: CASRVGPYGYTF.

This clone is a singleton in its sample. This chain joins TRBV6-2 or TRBV6-3 and TRBJ1-2, with D perhaps matching TRBD1 (5 bases). The CDR3 extends over 15 amino acids. The V and J ends lost 0 bases and 6 bases respectively, with 14 bases between them. The germline V gene has CDR1 MNHEY and CDR2 SVGEGT. The CDR3 is CASSYSKGAVNGYTF. In DNA, the CDR3 is TGTGCCAGCAGTTACTCGAAAGGGGCAGTGAATGGCTACACCTTC.

The chain uses TRBV5-1 and TRBJ2-1, with TRBD1 identical over 7 bases. Germline CDR1 SGHRS, CDR2 YFSETQ. This CDR3 is 15 amino acids long. Trimming took 5 bases from V and 4 from J; bases not matched to a gene: 9. The CDR3 nucleotides are TGCGCCAGCAGTCCATCCGGGACAGAATACAATGAGCAGTTCTTC. Residues: CASSPSGTEYNEQFF.

The chain employs TRBV19 and TRBJ2-3; possible D gene TRBD2, 6 bases. Germline V lookup: CDR1 LNHDA, CDR2 SQIVND (reference sequence). Trimming took off 6 bases at V and 2 bases at J, with 15 bases between the two ends. The CDR3 extends over 15 amino acids. The CDR3, as DNA: TGTGCCAGTAGCCGAGGAGGGACGGTCACAGATACGCAGTATTTT. Encoded protein: CASSRGGTVTDTQYF. Full variable domain (rest looked up from reference TRBV19 and TRBJ2-3): DGGITQSPKYLFRKEGQNVTLSCEQNLNHDAMYWYRQDPGQGLRLIYYSQIVNDFQKGDIAEGYSVSREKKESFPLTVTSAQKNPTAFYLCASSRGGTVTDTQYFGPGTRLTVL.